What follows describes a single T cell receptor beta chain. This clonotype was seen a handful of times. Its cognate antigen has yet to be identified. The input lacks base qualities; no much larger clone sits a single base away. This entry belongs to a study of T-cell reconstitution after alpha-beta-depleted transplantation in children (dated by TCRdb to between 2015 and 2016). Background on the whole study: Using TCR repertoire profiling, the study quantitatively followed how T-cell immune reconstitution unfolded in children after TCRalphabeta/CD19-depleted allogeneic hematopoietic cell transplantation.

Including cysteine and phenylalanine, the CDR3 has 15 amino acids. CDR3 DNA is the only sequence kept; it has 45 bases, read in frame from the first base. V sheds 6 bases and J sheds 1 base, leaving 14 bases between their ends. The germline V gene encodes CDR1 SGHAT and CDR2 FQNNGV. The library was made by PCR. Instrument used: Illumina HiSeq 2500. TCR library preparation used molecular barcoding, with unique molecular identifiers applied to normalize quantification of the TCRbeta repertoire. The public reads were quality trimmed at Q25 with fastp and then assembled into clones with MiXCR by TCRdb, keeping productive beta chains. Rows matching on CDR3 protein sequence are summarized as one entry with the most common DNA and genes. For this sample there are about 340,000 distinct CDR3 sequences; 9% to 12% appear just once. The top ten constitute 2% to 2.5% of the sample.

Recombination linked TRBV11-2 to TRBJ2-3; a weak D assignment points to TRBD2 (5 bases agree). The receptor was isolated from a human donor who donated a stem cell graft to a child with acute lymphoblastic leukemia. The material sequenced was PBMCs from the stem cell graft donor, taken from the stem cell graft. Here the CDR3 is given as CASSARSGGTDTQYF. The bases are TGTGCCAGCAGTGCACGGAGCGGCGGCACAGATACGCAGTATTTT. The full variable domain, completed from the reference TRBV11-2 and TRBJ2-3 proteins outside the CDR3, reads EAGVAQSPRYKIIEKRQSVAFWCNPISGHATLYWYQQILGQGPKLLIQFQNNGVVDDSQLPKDRFSAERLKGVDSTLKIQPAKLEDSAVYLCASSARSGGTDTQYFGPGTRLTVL.